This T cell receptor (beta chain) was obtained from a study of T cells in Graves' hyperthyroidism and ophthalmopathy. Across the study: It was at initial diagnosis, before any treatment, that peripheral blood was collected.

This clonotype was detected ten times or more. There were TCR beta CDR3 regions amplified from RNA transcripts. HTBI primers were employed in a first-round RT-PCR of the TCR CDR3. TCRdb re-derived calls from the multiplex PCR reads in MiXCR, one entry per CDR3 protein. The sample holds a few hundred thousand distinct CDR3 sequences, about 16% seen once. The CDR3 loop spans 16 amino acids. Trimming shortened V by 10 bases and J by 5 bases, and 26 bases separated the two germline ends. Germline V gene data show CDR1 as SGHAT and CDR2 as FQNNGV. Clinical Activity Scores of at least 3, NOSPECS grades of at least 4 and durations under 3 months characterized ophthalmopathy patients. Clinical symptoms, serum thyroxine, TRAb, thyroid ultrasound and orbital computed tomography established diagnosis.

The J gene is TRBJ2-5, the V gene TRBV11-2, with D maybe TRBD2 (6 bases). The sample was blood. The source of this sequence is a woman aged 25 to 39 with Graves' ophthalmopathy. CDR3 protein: CATSQRVGGVSETQYF. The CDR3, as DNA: TGTGCCACCTCACAGAGGGTCGGCGGGGTCAGTGAGACCCAGTACTTC.